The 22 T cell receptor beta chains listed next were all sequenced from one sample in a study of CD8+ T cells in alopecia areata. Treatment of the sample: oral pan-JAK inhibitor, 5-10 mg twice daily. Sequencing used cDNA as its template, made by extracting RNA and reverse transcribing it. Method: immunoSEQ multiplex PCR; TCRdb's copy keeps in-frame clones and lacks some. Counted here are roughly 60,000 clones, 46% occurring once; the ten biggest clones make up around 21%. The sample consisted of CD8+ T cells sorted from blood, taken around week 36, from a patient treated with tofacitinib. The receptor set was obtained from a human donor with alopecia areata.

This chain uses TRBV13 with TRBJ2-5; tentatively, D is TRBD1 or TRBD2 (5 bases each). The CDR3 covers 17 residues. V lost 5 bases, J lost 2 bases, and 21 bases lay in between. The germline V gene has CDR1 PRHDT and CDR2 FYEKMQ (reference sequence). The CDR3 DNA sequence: TGTGCCAGCAGCCCACCCGGGGCAAAGAAAATTCAAGAGACCCAGTACTTC. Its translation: CASSPPGAKKIQETQYF.

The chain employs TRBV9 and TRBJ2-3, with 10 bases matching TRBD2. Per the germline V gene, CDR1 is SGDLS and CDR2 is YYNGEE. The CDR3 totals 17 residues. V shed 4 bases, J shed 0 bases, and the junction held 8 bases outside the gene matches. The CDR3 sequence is CASSHPRTSGSTDTQYF. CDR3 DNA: TGTGCCAGCAGCCACCCGCGGACTAGCGGAAGCACAGATACGCAGTATTTT.

CDR3 sequence reads: CASFRVNTGELFF. CDR3 nucleotide sequence: TGTGCCAGCTTCAGGGTGAACACCGGGGAGCTGTTTTTT. The V call is TRBV7-8, the J call TRBJ2-2; TRBD1 is a possible D gene (5 bases). Trimming pared 8 bases from V and 1 base from J, leaving 8 bases between. The CDR3 runs 13 residues. Germline assignment: CDR1 SGHVS and CDR2 FQNEAQ.

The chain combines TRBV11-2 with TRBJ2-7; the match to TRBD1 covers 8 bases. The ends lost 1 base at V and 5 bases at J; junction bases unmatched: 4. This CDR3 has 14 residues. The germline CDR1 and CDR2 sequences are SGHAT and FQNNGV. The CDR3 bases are TGTGCCAGCAGCTTAGGCAGGGGGCCCCACGAGCAGTACTTC. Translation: CASSLGRGPHEQYF. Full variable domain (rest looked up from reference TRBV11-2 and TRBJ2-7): EAGVAQSPRYKIIEKRQSVAFWCNPISGHATLYWYQQILGQGPKLLIQFQNNGVVDDSQLPKDRFSAERLKGVDSTLKIQPAKLEDSAVYLCASSLGRGPHEQYFGPGTRLTVT.

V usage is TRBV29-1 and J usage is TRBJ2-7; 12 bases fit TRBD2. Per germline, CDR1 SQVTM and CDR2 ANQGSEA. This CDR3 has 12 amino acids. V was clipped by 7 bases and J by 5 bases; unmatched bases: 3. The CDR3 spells CSGRLAGDEQYF. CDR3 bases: TGCAGCGGGCGACTAGCGGGGGACGAGCAGTACTTC.

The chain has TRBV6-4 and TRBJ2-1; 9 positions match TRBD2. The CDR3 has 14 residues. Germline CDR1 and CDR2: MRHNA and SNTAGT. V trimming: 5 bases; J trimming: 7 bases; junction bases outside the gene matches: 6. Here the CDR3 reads CASSIAGENNEQFF. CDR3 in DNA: TGTGCCAGCAGTATAGCGGGAGAGAATAATGAGCAGTTCTTC.

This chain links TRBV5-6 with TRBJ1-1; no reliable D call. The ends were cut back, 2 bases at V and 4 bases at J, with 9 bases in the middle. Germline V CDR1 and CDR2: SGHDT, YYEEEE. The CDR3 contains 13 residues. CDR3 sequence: CASSFWVTTEAFF. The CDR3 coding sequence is TGTGCCAGCAGCTTCTGGGTTACCACTGAAGCTTTCTTT.

CDR3 residues: CSAYGTNAGELFF. CDR3 nucleotide sequence: TGCAGCGCCTACGGGACTAACGCCGGGGAGCTGTTTTTT. This chain links TRBV29-1 with TRBJ2-2; the match to TRBD2 covers 7 bases. This CDR3 has 13 amino acids. Germline V gene sequence: CDR1 SQVTM, CDR2 ANQGSEA. V was clipped by 7 bases and J by 6 bases; unmatched bases: 8.

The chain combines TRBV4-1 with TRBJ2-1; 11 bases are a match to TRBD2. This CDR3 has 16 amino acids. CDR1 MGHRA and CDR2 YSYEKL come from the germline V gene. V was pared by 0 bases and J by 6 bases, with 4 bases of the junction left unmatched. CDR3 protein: CASSQEGTSGTNEQFF. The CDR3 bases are TGCGCCAGCAGCCAAGAGGGGACTAGCGGAACCAATGAGCAGTTCTTC.

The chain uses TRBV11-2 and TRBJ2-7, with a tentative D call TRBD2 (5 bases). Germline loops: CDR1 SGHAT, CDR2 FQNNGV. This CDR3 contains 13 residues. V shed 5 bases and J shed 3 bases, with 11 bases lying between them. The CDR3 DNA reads TGTGCCAGCAGCCCAGGACTTGACTACGAGCAGTACTTC. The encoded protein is CASSPGLDYEQYF.

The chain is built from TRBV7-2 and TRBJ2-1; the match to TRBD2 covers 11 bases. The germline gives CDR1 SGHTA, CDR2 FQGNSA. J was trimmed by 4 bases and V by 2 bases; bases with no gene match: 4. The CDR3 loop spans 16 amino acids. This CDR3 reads CASSLIAGGEYNEQFF. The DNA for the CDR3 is TGTGCCAGCAGCTTAATAGCGGGAGGGGAATACAATGAGCAGTTCTTC.

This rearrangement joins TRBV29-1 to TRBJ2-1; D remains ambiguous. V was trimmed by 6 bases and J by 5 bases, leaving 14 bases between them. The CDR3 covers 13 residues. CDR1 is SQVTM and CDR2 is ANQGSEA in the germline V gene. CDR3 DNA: TGCAGCGTAAGGGCGGCCAGCAACAATGAGCAGTTCTTC. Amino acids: CSVRAASNNEQFF.

The CDR3 nucleotides read TGCGCCAGCAGCCATATGGACAGGGGATTAGAGACCCAGTACTTC. Residues: CASSHMDRGLETQYF. The rearrangement joins TRBV4-1 to TRBJ2-5, with 9 bases lining up with TRBD1. After removal of 3 bases from V and 4 bases from J, the junction contained 6 bases not matched to a gene. There are 15 residues in the CDR3. Germline CDR1 reads MGHRA; CDR2 reads YSYEKL.

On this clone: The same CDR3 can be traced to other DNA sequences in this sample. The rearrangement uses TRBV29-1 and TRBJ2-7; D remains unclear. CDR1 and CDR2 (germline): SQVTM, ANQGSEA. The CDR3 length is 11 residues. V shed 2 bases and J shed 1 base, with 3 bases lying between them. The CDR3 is CSVEMSYEQYF. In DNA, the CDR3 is TGCAGCGTTGAAATGTCCTACGAGCAGTACTTC.

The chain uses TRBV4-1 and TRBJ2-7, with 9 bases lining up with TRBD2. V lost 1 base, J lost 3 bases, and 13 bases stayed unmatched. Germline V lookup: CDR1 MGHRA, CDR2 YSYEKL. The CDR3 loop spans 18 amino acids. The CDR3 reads CASSQAPSIAGVLYEQYF. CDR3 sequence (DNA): TGCGCCAGCAGCCAAGCCCCCAGCATAGCGGGAGTGCTCTACGAGCAGTACTTC.

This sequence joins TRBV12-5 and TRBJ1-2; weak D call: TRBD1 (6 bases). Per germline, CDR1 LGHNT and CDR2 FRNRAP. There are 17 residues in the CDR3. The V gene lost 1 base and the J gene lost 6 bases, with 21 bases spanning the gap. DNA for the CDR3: TGTGCTAGTGGTTTGGGGGACACACAGGGTATGCGGGATGGCTACACCTTC. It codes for CASGLGDTQGMRDGYTF.

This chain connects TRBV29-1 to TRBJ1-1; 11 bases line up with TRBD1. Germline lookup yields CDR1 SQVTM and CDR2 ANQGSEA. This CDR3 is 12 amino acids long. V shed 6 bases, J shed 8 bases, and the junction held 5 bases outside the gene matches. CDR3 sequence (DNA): TGCAGCGTCATGGGACAGGGGGTGGAAGCTTTCTTT. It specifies CSVMGQGVEAFF.

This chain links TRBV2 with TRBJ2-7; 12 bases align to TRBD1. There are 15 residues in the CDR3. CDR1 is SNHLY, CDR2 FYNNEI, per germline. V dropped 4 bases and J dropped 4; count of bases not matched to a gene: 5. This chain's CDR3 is CASSAPGQGAYEQYF. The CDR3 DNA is TGTGCCAGCAGTGCCCCGGGACAGGGGGCTTACGAGCAGTACTTC.

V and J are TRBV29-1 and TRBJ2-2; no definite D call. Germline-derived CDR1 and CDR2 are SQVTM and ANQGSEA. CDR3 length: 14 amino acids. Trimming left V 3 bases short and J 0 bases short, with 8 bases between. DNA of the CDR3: TGCAGCGTTGATCGGGCTTCGAACACCGGGGAGCTGTTTTTT. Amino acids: CSVDRASNTGELFF.

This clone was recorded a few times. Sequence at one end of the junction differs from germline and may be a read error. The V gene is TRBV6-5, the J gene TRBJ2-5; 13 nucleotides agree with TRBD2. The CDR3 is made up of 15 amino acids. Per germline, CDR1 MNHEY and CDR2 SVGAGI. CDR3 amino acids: CASSYGGLAGEAQYF. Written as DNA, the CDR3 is TGTGCCAGCAGTTACGGAGGACTAGCGGGAGAGGCCCAGTACTTC.

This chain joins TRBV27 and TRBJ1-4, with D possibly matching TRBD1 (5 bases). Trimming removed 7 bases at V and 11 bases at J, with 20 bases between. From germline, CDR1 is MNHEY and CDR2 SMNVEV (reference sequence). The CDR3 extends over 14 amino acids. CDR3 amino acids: CASTTRGPLGKLFF. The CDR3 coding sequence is TGTGCCAGCACCACTCGGGGCCCCTTGGGCAAACTGTTTTTT.

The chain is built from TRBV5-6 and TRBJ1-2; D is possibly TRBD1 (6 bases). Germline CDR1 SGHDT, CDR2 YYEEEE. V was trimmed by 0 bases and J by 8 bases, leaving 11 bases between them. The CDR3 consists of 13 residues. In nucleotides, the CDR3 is TGTGCCAGCAGCTTGGGGCAGGGGAACGGCTACACCTTC. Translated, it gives CASSLGQGNGYTF.